This T cell receptor beta chain derives from a study of blood T cells in healthy people across ages. General study points: From one million sequenced T cells, diversity estimates were lower bounds. Per million T cells, TCR beta diversity dropped about linearly as age rose. Naive T cell percentage showed a strong correlation with the diversity of TCR beta.

Through a sample-barcoded 5' primer and a J-beta primer mix, a second PCR was run for 7 to 11 cycles. TCRdb re-called the 5' RACE reads through MiXCR, storing one row per CDR3 protein. This table has roughly 1.5 million distinct CDR3 sequences, 40% to 45% appearing once. A remark on this clonotype: Its antigen is undetermined.

This CDR3 is built from 17 residues. V lost 3 bases and J lost 5; bases outside the gene matches: 12. Germline assignment: CDR1 DFQATT and CDR2 SNEGSKA (reference sequence). The receptor comes from a woman aged 18-35 years in good health. The chain is built from TRBV20-1 and TRBJ2-1, with 11 bases lining up with TRBD2. Sequencing used blood. The CDR3 coding sequence is TGCAGTGCTAGCCCCTCCCTAACTAGCGGGAGTGACAATGAGCAGTTCTTC. Translation gives CSASPSLTSGSDNEQFF.